Shown below are 5 T cell receptor beta chains from a single sample sequenced in a study of identical twins (TCRdb year 2016). The protocol used for the library was 5' RACE. Sequencing took place on an Illumina HiSeq 2000. TCRdb reprocessed the public reads (quality trimming at Q25 with fastp, clone calling with MiXCR) and kept in-frame beta chains. Identical CDR3 protein sequences are pooled into one entry, listed with their most common genes and DNA. Recorded for this sample are 650,000 to 800,000 distinct CDR3 sequences; 8% to 9% of them occurred a single time. The top ten clonotypes cover around 0.95% of the sample. The same data also contributed to another study, on yellow fever vaccine responses in identical twins.

Sequenced input: PBMCs. These receptors were obtained from a woman aged 18-29 years in good health.

This clonotype has more than one count but fewer than ten. The rearrangement uses TRBV20-1 and TRBJ2-6; 8 positions match TRBD1. This CDR3 comprises 15 residues. CDR1 and CDR2 from the germline V gene are DFQATT and SNEGSKA (reference sequence). J was trimmed by 0 bases and V by 6 bases; bases with no gene match: 4. CDR3 bases: TGCAGTGCGGACAGGGCCCACTCTGGGGCCAACGTCCTGACTTTC. Translation gives CSADRAHSGANVLTF.

This clonotype was seen repeatedly, ten times or more. The chain employs TRBV12-3 or TRBV12-4 and TRBJ1-4; 7 bases are shared with TRBD1. There are 14 residues in the CDR3. The J segment lost 3 bases and the V segment lost 7 bases, leaving 5 bases of the junction unmatched. CDR3 region: CASTLTGANEKLFF. The CDR3 bases are TGTGCCAGCACCTTAACAGGGGCTAATGAAAAACTGTTTTTT.

J is TRBJ2-5 and V is TRBV10-3, with 8 bases that match TRBD2. Germline V gene lookup returns CDR1 ENHRY and CDR2 SYGVKD. Trimming cost V 0 bases and J 0 bases; bases outside gene matches: 6. The CDR3 totals 17 residues. The CDR3 coding sequence is TGTGCCATCAGTGAGTCGGCGGTAGCGGGGTACCAAGAGACCCAGTACTTC. Encoded protein: CAISESAVAGYQETQYF.

This clonotype was found a few times. V usage is TRBV20-1 and J usage is TRBJ1-2, with a possible D match to TRBD1 (6 bases). Germline-derived CDR1 and CDR2 are DFQATT and SNEGSKA (reference sequence). CDR3 size: 14 residues. Trimming stripped 2 bases from V and 2 bases from J, with 12 bases between. CDR3 nucleotides: TGCAGTGCTAGATCAGGGGTAGGGAACTATGGCTACACCTTC. It translates to CSARSGVGNYGYTF.

This clonotype was observed a few times. The chain uses TRBV3-1 and TRBJ2-7, with D unclear. Trimming stripped 1 base from V and 2 bases from J, with 9 bases between. The CDR3 extends over 14 amino acids. Germline V CDR1 and CDR2: LGHDT, YNNKEL (reference sequence). The CDR3 is CASSQVSKTYEQYF. The CDR3 DNA sequence: TGTGCCAGCAGCCAAGTGTCCAAGACCTACGAGCAGTACTTC.